Described below is a single TCR beta chain sequence and its context. Its cognate antigen has yet to be identified. No quality values exist for individual bases; no much larger clone is one base distant. This specimen's time point label, per the study, means: baseline before first vaccination. Vaccinee samples were obtained from the UK trials COV001 and COV002, which included a single-blind randomized controlled phase 2/3 trial of AZD1222 (ChAdOx1 nCoV-19) in healthy adults. Trial participant PBMC samples were collected at day 0 and day 28 after the second dose for TCRbeta chain sequencing. The source of the sample is a study of T cell responses to AZD1222 COVID-19 vaccine (dated by TCRdb to the early 2020s). About the investigation overall: Because spike-specific TCR depth and breadth did not differ between the two schedules, AZD1222 recipients who got a second dose at roughly 4 weeks were pooled with those who got a second dose at roughly 12 weeks. TCR sequencing covered some 240 trial participants: 200 to 210 given two doses of AZD1222 and 26 given two doses of MenACWY control vaccine. Trial participants were enrolled by age into 18-55, 56-69 and 70-plus year subgroups, with around 150, 28 and 57 TCR-sequenced participants respectively.

The CDR3 goes from the cysteine to the phenylalanine over 12 residues. Of all the DNA, just the CDR3 is kept, 36 bases in frame from base 1. Trimming costs V 4 bases and J 4 bases, and their ends lie 8 bases apart. CDR1 and CDR2, looked up from the germline V gene, are SQVTM and ANQGSEA. The CDR3 regions of human TCRbeta chains were subjected to immunosequencing. On the study's bioinformatics: Repertoire TCRs were matched against a reference library of SARS-CoV-2-specific TCRs generated with the MIRA antigen-specificity platform. Breadth was defined as the fraction of unique TCRs that were SARS-CoV-2-associated. Depth was defined as the fraction of total T cells that were SARS-CoV-2-associated. Each spike-specific TCR was assigned to its reactive spike region and to a CD4 or CD8 class using the MIRA data. Log10-transformed breadth and depth values were compared by one-way ANOVA with Sidak's multiple comparisons tests. TCRdb retrieved this table from immuneACCESS and kept in-frame rearrangements only. Not all clones are present; in checked studies, unresolved V genes account for under half, and no reason is known for the remainder. From that table come the V and J calls and clone size; the DNA was used to work out D and trimming. In all, the sample holds around 85,000 clones, and roughly 85% of those were seen once. The ten largest clones represent 5% to 7.5% of the sample.

What the study reported, not specific to this receptor: The vaccine-associated CD4 TCRs covered the entire spike protein, and the dominant responses fell in regions 160-218 and 743-854. In the small 56-69-year group, the increase in depth fell short of significance, most likely because of low power. Participants were mostly white British and included more females than males, and it was suggested by the authors that clonal diversity may have been underestimated. Only a handful of AZD1222 recipients were SARS-CoV-2 seropositive at baseline, limiting conclusions about previously exposed vaccinees. Because no day 14 peak-response samples were available, repertoires were characterized only after the peak T cell response. Nearly half of unique spike-specific TCRs reportedly recognized epitopes outside regions mutated in the B.1.351 and B.1.1.7 variants. After two AZD1222 doses, both the breadth and the depth of spike-specific TCRs were significantly higher than at day 0 and than in MenACWY recipients.

Recombination joined TRBV29-1 with TRBJ1-5, with the D gene too uncertain to name. This receptor was taken from an adult in good health. This sample comprised peripheral blood, obtained on day 0 of AZD1222 vaccination. The DNA sequence reads TGCAGCGTTGTGGTTGGAAATCAGCCCCAGCATTTT. It is translated as CSVVVGNQPQHF. Reference TRBV29-1 and TRBJ1-5 proteins supply the regions before and after the CDR3; the full variable domain is: SAVISQKPSRDICQRGTSLTIQCQVDSQVTMMFWYRQQPGQSLTLIATANQGSEATYESGFVIDKFPISRPNLTFSTLTVSNMSPEDSSIYLCSVVVGNQPQHFGDGTRLSIL.